This T cell receptor beta chain is drawn from a study of cytomegalovirus exposure and HLA in healthy donors. Per germline, CDR1 MNHNS and CDR2 SASEGT. CDR3 length: 13 amino acids. V was pared by 7 bases and J by 6 bases, with 13 bases between. Clones were sequenced by immunoSEQ multiplex PCR, and TCRdb holds only the in-frame ones, with some missing. This table has around 99,000 clones, 88% appearing once. Turning to this clone: Its antigen is not known.

General observations from the study: Despite most TCR sequences being rare, some public TCRs occurred in many donors.

The sequenced sample was PBMCs. This TCR came from a young woman in good health and CMV-seronegative. The genes are TRBV6-1 and TRBJ2-1, with D unresolved. CDR3 region: CASTSGSRNEQFF. The CDR3 nucleotides read TGTGCCAGCACCTCGGGTTCGCGCAATGAGCAGTTCTTC.